A single sample is the source of the 9 T cell receptor beta chains below, sequenced in a study of Ad26.COV2.S vaccination and SARS-CoV-2 variants. Assay used: immunoSEQ multiplex PCR; TCRdb lists only in-frame clones, some missing. Here the sample spans 350,000 to 500,000 clones, roughly 91% being singletons. Treatment described: some 19 received Ad26.COV2.S at low or high dose, single or two shots; 5 received placebo; per-sample allocation not given. After the first vaccine or placebo injection, samples were drawn on day 63. The sequencing used peripheral blood, collected in a trial of Ad26.COV2.S vaccine versus placebo. The receptors here all came from a person aged 18-65 years who received the Ad26.COV2.S COVID-19 vaccine or a placebo.

This chain uses TRBV19 with TRBJ2-7; 9 positions agree with TRBD1. The V and J ends lost 5 bases and 2 bases, in that order; junction bases with no gene match: 4. CDR1 LNHDA and CDR2 SQIVND come from the germline V gene (reference sequence). CDR3 length: 14 amino acids. As DNA, the CDR3 is TGTGCCAGTAGTCAGGACAGGGGACCCTACGAGCAGTACTTC. Its protein product is CASSQDRGPYEQYF.

V usage is TRBV11-2 and J usage is TRBJ2-5, with 8 nucleotides matching TRBD1. Germline V gene data show CDR1 as SGHAT and CDR2 as FQNNGV. V was pared by 1 base and J by 0 bases, with 1 base of the junction left unmatched. The CDR3 sequence is 15 residues long. Here the CDR3 DNA reads TGTGCCAGCAGCTTAGGGGACAGGTACCAAGAGACCCAGTACTTC. This translates into CASSLGDRYQETQYF.

This clone appeared once. V and J are TRBV7-2 and TRBJ2-3; the D call may be TRBD1 or TRBD2 (7 bases each). The CDR3 length is 14 residues. Germline V gene lookup returns CDR1 SGHTA and CDR2 FQGNSA. V was trimmed by 5 bases and J by 6 bases, leaving 15 bases between them. For the CDR3, the DNA is TGTGCCAGCAGCATTGGGACAGCGGGGGATACGCAGTATTTT. Protein: CASSIGTAGDTQYF.

This chain connects TRBV4-3 to TRBJ2-4; D is ambiguous. Trimming shortened V by 1 base and J by 1 base, and 8 bases separated the two germline ends. The CDR3 contains 15 residues. The germline gives CDR1 LGHNA, CDR2 YSLEER. CDR3 loop: CASSQGLGAKNIQYF. The CDR3 DNA is TGCGCCAGCAGCCAAGGCCTAGGGGCCAAAAACATTCAGTACTTC.

V gene TRBV18 combines with J gene TRBJ2-6; TRBD1 agrees at 8 bases. CDR3 length: 17 amino acids. The germline CDR1 and CDR2 sequences are KGHSH and LQKENI. V gave up 2 bases and J gave up 2 bases; unmatched junction bases: 5. CDR3 loop: CASSPTDRVTGANVLTF. The CDR3 nucleotides are TGTGCCAGCTCACCAACGGACAGGGTCACTGGGGCCAACGTCCTGACTTTC. The whole variable domain, filled in from reference TRBV18 and TRBJ2-6, reads NAGVMQNPRHLVRRRGQEARLRCSPMKGHSHVYWYRQLPEEGLKFMVYLQKENIIDESGMPKERFSAEFPKEGPSILRIQQVVRGDSAAYFCASSPTDRVTGANVLTFGAGSRLTVL.

The chain is built from TRBV29-1 and TRBJ1-1; TRBD1 agrees at 7 bases. V trimming: 5 bases; J trimming: 4 bases; junction bases outside the gene matches: 1. The CDR3 spans 11 residues. Germline CDR1 reads SQVTM; CDR2 reads ANQGSEA. CDR3 coding DNA: TGCAGCGTTCAGGGGGTCACTGAAGCTTTCTTT. Translating it yields CSVQGVTEAFF.

The chain couples TRBV7-9 to TRBJ2-1; 9 bases are a match to TRBD2. CDR1 and CDR2 from the germline V gene are SEHNR and FQNEAQ (reference sequence). V lost 5 bases, J lost 3 bases, and 5 bases stayed unmatched. The CDR3 totals 15 residues. The CDR3 loop reads CASSGGTSSYNEQFF. CDR3 bases: TGTGCCAGCAGCGGCGGGACTAGCAGCTACAATGAGCAGTTCTTC. The variable domain in full, with the rest retrieved from reference TRBV7-9 and TRBJ2-1, is DTGVSQNPRHKITKRGQNVTFRCDPISEHNRLYWYRQTLGQGPEFLTYFQNEAQLEKSRLLSDRFSAERPKGSFSTLEIQRTEQGDSAMYLCASSGGTSSYNEQFFGPGTRLTVL.

This chain joins TRBV14 and TRBJ2-5; perhaps D is TRBD1 or TRBD2 (5 bases each). The CDR3 runs to 13 residues. From germline, CDR1 is SGHDN and CDR2 FVKESK. V shed 5 bases and J shed 4 bases, with 11 bases lying between them. CDR3 sequence: CASSTLGTETQYF. The CDR3, as DNA: TGTGCCAGCAGCACCCTGGGGACAGAGACCCAGTACTTC.

This rearrangement joins TRBV29-1 to TRBJ2-7, with 8 bases matching TRBD1. Losses at the gene ends were 7 bases for V and 3 bases for J; bases not matched to a gene: 8. CDR3 length equals 13 residues. The germline gives CDR1 SQVTM, CDR2 ANQGSEA. The CDR3 sequence is CSAIDDRGYEQYF. CDR3 DNA: TGCAGCGCTATTGATGACAGGGGCTACGAGCAGTACTTC.